This T cell receptor (beta chain) was retrieved from a study of cytomegalovirus exposure and HLA in healthy donors. Whole-study results and caveats: The authors later found HLA-associated TCR beta chains more clonally expanded than equally common others.

Trimming pared 5 bases from V and 8 bases from J, leaving 22 bases between. The CDR3 covers 15 residues. Germline V gives CDR1 SGHNT, CDR2 YYREEE (reference sequence). As concerns this clone: The antigen is undetermined.

Primers for the PCR totalled 60 Vbeta and 13 Jbeta. Sequencing was performed with immunoSEQ multiplex PCR; in TCRdb, only in-frame clones are kept and a portion is missing. The table shows about 240,000 clones, with roughly four fifths occurring only once. The V and J genes are TRBV5-4 and TRBJ1-2; D possibly corresponds to TRBD1 (6 bases). The clonotype comes from a woman aged 55-70 years in good health and CMV-seropositive. Specimen: PBMCs. The CDR3 nucleotides are TGTGCCAGCAGACCTACCCCGGGACCAGGGGCGGGCTACACCTTC. This sequence encodes CASRPTPGPGAGYTF.